This T cell receptor beta chain comes out of a study of a mutant IDH1 vaccine in newly diagnosed glioma. Looking at the study overall: Vaccines began 4-6 weeks after radiotherapy alone, or with temozolomide cycles.

Time point given: week 23, last vaccination. Mutant IDH1 20-mer peptide, at 300 ug, made up each vaccine dose, with topical imiquimod. Each astrocytoma in the donors was new, WHO grade 3 or 4, IDH1-mutant and ATRX-lost. With respect to this clone: Its antigen is currently unknown.

General study points: Pseudoprogression looked unconnected to shifts in top peripheral T cell clonotypes. Of the patients, around 93% had vaccine-induced immune responses.

Produced via immunoSEQ multiplex PCR; TCRdb's table is partial and in-frame only. The sample contains approximately 50,000 clones, 80% to 90% of which appear only once. Trimming left V 3 bases short and J 6 bases short, with 16 bases between. Germline CDR1 reads SGHKS; CDR2 reads YYEKEE (reference sequence). The CDR3 totals 15 residues. The J gene is TRBJ2-1, the V gene TRBV5-5; D gene ambiguous. The sequenced sample was PBMCs, obtained from a glioma patient whose treatment included an IDH1 peptide vaccine. This receptor was obtained from a man aged 40-49 years with glioma. CDR3 in DNA: TGTGCCAGCAGCTCTACAAGGCCCTGGGCCAATGAGCAGTTCTTC. It translates to CASSSTRPWANEQFF.